The 23 T cell receptor beta chains below were found in one sample sequenced in a study of control samples from healthy donors and cancer patients. TCRdb's table, derived via immunoSEQ multiplex PCR, lists solely in-frame clones and lacks some. The table has fewer than 150,000 clones, about nine tenths seen once; the top ten hold 6.5% to 9%. What was sequenced was blood. These TCRs come from a woman between 18 and 29 years old in good health.

V and J are TRBV7-2 and TRBJ1-4, with TRBD1 as a possible D gene (6 bases). The CDR3 totals 15 residues. Trimming took off 3 bases at V and 7 bases at J, with 15 bases between the two ends. Germline assignment: CDR1 SGHTA and CDR2 FQGNSA. The CDR3 DNA is TGTGCCAGCAGCTTCGGCAAGAAGGGGGGTGAAAAACTGTTTTTT. It is translated as CASSFGKKGGEKLFF.

The sample holds one count of this clone. The chain combines TRBV7-2 with TRBJ1-2; 7 nucleotides match TRBD1. The germline gives CDR1 SGHTA, CDR2 FQGNSA. CDR3 length: 14 residues. The ends lost 5 bases at V and 6 bases at J; junction bases unmatched: 9. The DNA of the CDR3 is TGTGCCAGCAGCACCTGGGACAGATCGGATGGCTACACCTTC. The encoded protein is CASSTWDRSDGYTF.

This clone is a singleton in its sample. The chain combines TRBV7-8 with TRBJ2-3; 8 nucleotides match TRBD2. Looked up from germline, CDR1 is SGHVS and CDR2 is FQNEAQ. The CDR3 is 13 amino acids. J was trimmed by 4 bases and V by 5 bases; bases with no gene match: 2. For the CDR3, the DNA is TGTGCCAGCAGCCGGACTAGCCCAGATACGCAGTATTTT. It is translated as CASSRTSPDTQYF.

The genes are TRBV5-8 and TRBJ2-1; D not resolved. CDR1 and CDR2 (germline): SGHTS, YDEGEE. The V end was cut by 2 bases, the J end by 9 bases, with 9 bases between. This CDR3 has 12 residues. In DNA, the CDR3 is TGTGCCAGCAGCTTTCGCGCCGGTGAGCAGTTCTTC. Its protein product is CASSFRAGEQFF.

This sequence joins TRBV4-3 and TRBJ2-4; the D call may be TRBD1 or TRBD2 (5 bases each). CDR1 and CDR2 from the germline V gene are LGHNA and YSLEER. V dropped 4 bases and J dropped 8 bases, with 24 bases sitting between them. The CDR3 covers 17 residues. CDR3 in amino acids: CASSPDWEQRDEDIQYF. The CDR3 DNA reads TGCGCCAGCAGCCCTGATTGGGAACAGAGGGACGAGGACATTCAGTACTTC.

The V and J genes are TRBV4-3 and TRBJ2-7; no clear D. Deletions cut 0 bases from V and 5 bases from J, with 8 bases between. The germline CDR1 and CDR2 sequences are LGHNA and YSLEER. CDR3 length equals 13 residues. CDR3 protein: CASSQDSRDEQYF. The CDR3 region has the DNA TGCGCCAGCAGCCAAGACTCCCGGGACGAGCAGTACTTC.

The chain links TRBV3-1 (or the pseudogene TRBV3-2) to TRBJ1-4; D may be TRBD1 (5 bases). Germline values: CDR1 LGHDT, CDR2 YNNKEL (reference sequence). This CDR3 is 15 amino acids long. Trimming pared 3 bases from V and 3 bases from J, leaving 11 bases between. The CDR3 DNA is TGTGCCAGCAGCCATCGTGGGGCCGCTAATGAAAAACTGTTTTTT. Residues: CASSHRGAANEKLFF.

V usage is TRBV3-1 (or the pseudogene TRBV3-2) and J usage is TRBJ1-1, with D unclear. The germline V and J ends were trimmed by 0 bases and 1 base, with 6 bases remaining between them. CDR3 length: 14 residues. Germline CDR1 LGHDT, CDR2 YNNKEL (reference sequence). CDR3 loop: CASSQEWQNTEAFF. Here the CDR3 DNA reads TGTGCCAGCAGCCAAGAGTGGCAGAACACTGAAGCTTTCTTT.

This clone was seen a few times. CDR3 region: CASSPTTGRDQPQHF. CDR3 DNA sequence: TGTGCCAGCTCACCGACTACAGGGCGTGATCAGCCCCAGCATTTT. The V and J genes are TRBV18 and TRBJ1-5; tentatively, D is TRBD1 (6 bases). V was cut by 3 bases and J by 5 bases, with 14 bases left in between. CDR3 length: 15 amino acids. Germline V lookup: CDR1 KGHSH, CDR2 LQKENI.

The chain combines TRBV4-2 with TRBJ2-1; D might be TRBD2 (5 bases). The germline gives CDR1 LGHNA, CDR2 YNFKEQ. The CDR3 is 15 residues long. The germline V and J ends were trimmed by 2 bases and 4 bases, with 12 bases remaining between them. This CDR3 reads CASSQTERGYNEQFF. DNA of the CDR3: TGTGCCAGCAGCCAAACGGAACGGGGATACAATGAGCAGTTCTTC.

J is TRBJ1-2 and V is TRBV27; TRBD1 aligns across 9 bases. V trimming: 3 bases; J trimming: 5 bases; junction bases outside the gene matches: 10. This CDR3 has 16 amino acids. Germline V CDR1 and CDR2: MNHEY, SMNVEV (reference sequence). The DNA of the CDR3 is TGTGCCAGCAGTTTTTTAACAGGGGGCCGAATTTATGGCTACACCTTC. It yields the protein CASSFLTGGRIYGYTF.

The chain uses TRBV29-1 and TRBJ2-2, with 8 bases lining up with TRBD2. CDR3 length: 14 residues. Germline V gene lookup returns CDR1 SQVTM and CDR2 ANQGSEA. Trimming at V came to 3 bases and at J to 3 bases, leaving 3 bases not matched to a gene. CDR3 DNA: TGCAGCGTTGACCCTAGCGGGCACACCGGGGAGCTGTTTTTT. Protein product: CSVDPSGHTGELFF.

This chain connects TRBV5-1 to TRBJ2-5; 9 bases are a match to TRBD2. The germline CDR1 and CDR2 sequences are SGHRS and YFSETQ. V shed 0 bases, J shed 3 bases, and the junction held 15 bases outside the gene matches. The CDR3 runs 19 residues. This chain's CDR3 is CASSLGGLAGINRKETQYF. CDR3 in DNA: TGCGCCAGCAGCTTGGGGGGGCTAGCGGGAATTAACCGAAAAGAGACCCAGTACTTC.

The chain joins TRBV7-2 to TRBJ1-1; possible D gene TRBD1, 6 bases. Trimming stripped 1 base from V and 2 bases from J, with 14 bases between. The germline gives CDR1 SGHTA, CDR2 FQGNSA. The length of the CDR3 is 16 residues. CDR3 sequence: CASSLGDDRTNTEAFF. CDR3 DNA: TGTGCCAGCAGCTTAGGTGATGACAGGACTAACACTGAAGCTTTCTTT. Filled out from reference TRBV7-2 and TRBJ1-1, the complete variable domain reads GAGVSQSPSNKVTEKGKDVELRCDPISGHTALYWYRQSLGQGLEFLIYFQGNSAPDKSGLPSDRFSAERTGGSVSTLTIQRTQQEDSAVYLCASSLGDDRTNTEAFFGQGTRLTVV.

This clone has more than one count but fewer than ten. The sample holds other DNA sequences that translate to the same CDR3. This chain uses TRBV18 with TRBJ1-1; no reliable D call. This CDR3 comprises 13 residues. V lost 1 base and J 1 base, leaving 4 bases between the germline ends. Germline CDR1 reads KGHSH; CDR2 reads LQKENI. The chain's CDR3 is CASSPQGNTEAFF. CDR3 bases: TGTGCCAGCTCACCACAGGGGAACACTGAAGCTTTCTTT.

The chain recombines TRBV11-3 with TRBJ2-2; no firm D call. Germline loops: CDR1 SGHNT, CDR2 YENEEA. V lost 0 bases and J lost 0, with 8 bases in between. The CDR3 has 16 residues. CDR3 sequence: CASSLEAGANTGELFF. For the CDR3, the DNA is TGTGCCAGCAGCTTAGAGGCAGGAGCGAACACCGGGGAGCTGTTTTTT.

The chain recombines TRBV7-9 with TRBJ1-1; a weak D match, TRBD1 (5 bases). The germline V and J ends were trimmed by 1 base and 4 bases, with 7 bases remaining between them. The CDR3 has 13 amino acids. Germline V gene sequence: CDR1 SEHNR, CDR2 FQNEAQ (reference sequence). In DNA form, the CDR3 reads TGTGCCAGCAGCTTAGTAGACAGCACTGAAGCTTTCTTT. Translated, it gives CASSLVDSTEAFF.

V is TRBV12-5 and J is TRBJ2-2, with 7 bases aligning to TRBD2. J lost 2 bases, V lost 9 bases, and 3 bases had no gene match. The CDR3 runs 13 residues. Germline V gene lookup returns CDR1 LGHNT and CDR2 FRNRAP. CDR3 sequence reads: CASQRGNTGELFF. The CDR3, as DNA: TGTGCTAGCCAGCGGGGCAACACCGGGGAGCTGTTTTTT.

The chain uses TRBV9 and TRBJ1-3; D is possibly TRBD1 (5 bases). The length of the CDR3 is 14 residues. Looked up from germline, CDR1 is SGDLS and CDR2 is YYNGEE. V lost 5 bases to trimming and J lost 2 bases, with 11 bases between them. The CDR3 nucleotides read TGTGCCAGCAGGTCGGGGGTAACTGGAAACACCATATATTTT. It yields the protein CASRSGVTGNTIYF. Drawing the rest from reference TRBV9 and TRBJ1-3, the complete variable domain is DSGVTQTPKHLITATGQRVTLRCSPRSGDLSVYWYQQSLDQGLQFLIQYYNGEERAKGNILERFSAQQFPDLHSELNLSSLELGDSALYFCASRSGVTGNTIYFGEGSWLTVV.

The chain couples TRBV20-1 to TRBJ2-1; no definite D call. Germline V lookup: CDR1 DFQATT, CDR2 SNEGSKA (reference sequence). The CDR3 extends over 10 amino acids. Trimming took 3 bases from V and 10 from J, leaving 7 bases between them. The CDR3 sequence: CSASAREQFF. DNA of the CDR3: TGCAGTGCTAGTGCAAGGGAGCAGTTCTTC.

This clone was found a few times. This chain links TRBV13 with TRBJ1-2; 8 bases line up with TRBD1. CDR3 length: 14 amino acids. Germline values: CDR1 PRHDT, CDR2 FYEKMQ (reference sequence). V was clipped by 3 bases and J by 5 bases; unmatched bases: 5. The CDR3 here is CASSFGDRRYGYTF. The CDR3 DNA reads TGTGCCAGCAGCTTCGGGGACAGGCGTTATGGCTACACCTTC.

The rearrangement links TRBV19 to TRBJ1-1; a weak D match, TRBD1 (5 bases). Looked up from germline, CDR1 is LNHDA and CDR2 is SQIVND (reference sequence). There are 22 residues in the CDR3. V dropped 3 bases and J dropped 0 bases, with 32 bases sitting between them. The CDR3 reads CASSINVPIPFRDGSMNTEAFF. The CDR3 coding sequence is TGTGCCAGTAGTATTAACGTTCCGATCCCCTTCCGGGACGGATCGATGAACACTGAAGCTTTCTTT.

V and J are TRBV5-6 and TRBJ1-2; D may be TRBD1 (5 bases). Germline assignment: CDR1 SGHDT and CDR2 YYEEEE. V was pared by 3 bases and J by 7 bases, with 13 bases between. The CDR3 length is 13 residues. The CDR3 protein is CASSYGHIGGYTF. CDR3 coding DNA: TGTGCCAGCAGCTATGGACATATCGGTGGCTACACCTTC.